The 24 T cell receptor beta chains below all came from one sample that was sequenced in a study of molecular identifiers for immune sequencing clone quantification. TCRdb passed the PCR reads through MiXCR, listing each CDR3 protein once. The table includes about 36,000 distinct CDR3 sequences, around 18% detected once. Sample: naive CD8+ T cells from blood, with Jurkat cell RNA spiked in. Subset specified: FACS-sorted CD8+CD4-CCR7+CD45RA+ naive T cells. These receptors came from a human donor in good health. Some libraries in this study had Jurkat cell RNA spiked in.

The rearrangement links TRBV12-3 or TRBV12-4 to TRBJ2-1; D is undetermined. CDR3 length: 13 amino acids. The ends were cut back, 3 bases at V and 7 bases at J, with 10 bases in the middle. CDR3 nucleotides: TGTGCCAGCAGTTTCGGTCCCCCGAATGAGCAGTTCTTC. It specifies CASSFGPPNEQFF.

About this clonotype itself: This may be a read error: a much more frequent sequence differs by one nucleotide. The gene calls are TRBV4-3 and TRBJ2-2; D not certain. There are 16 residues in the CDR3. The ends were cut back, 3 bases at V and 6 bases at J, with 17 bases in the middle. Looked up from germline, CDR1 is LGHNA and CDR2 is YSLEER. This chain's CDR3 is CASSHFRPPSAGELFF. DNA of the CDR3: TGCGCCAGCAGCCATTTCCGCCCCCCCAGCGCCGGGGAGCTGTTTTTT.

This clonotype was observed many times. Here the CDR3 reads CASSQDWLAGEFEQFF. The CDR3, as DNA: TGCGCCAGCAGCCAAGATTGGCTAGCGGGAGAGTTTGAGCAGTTCTTC. The chain is built from TRBV4-3 and TRBJ2-1, with 10 bases identical to TRBD2. CDR1 is LGHNA, CDR2 YSLEER, per germline. The junction had 8 bases not matched to a gene; V was cut back by 0 bases and J by 9 bases. This CDR3 is 16 amino acids long.

A note on this clonotype: This clone may be a read error of a much larger clone one base away. Given the absence of the conserved phenylalanine or tryptophan at the CDR3 end, a read error is likely. The chain carries TRBV6-2 or TRBV6-3 and TRBJ2-1, with 8 nucleotides matching TRBD2. The CDR3 length is 13 residues. Per germline, CDR1 MNHEY and CDR2 SVGEGT. CDR3 nucleotide sequence: TGTGCTCGAAGTGAGCGGGAGTTCGGTGAGCAGTTCCTC. As protein: CARSEREFGEQFL.

This clonotype was seen a few times. J is TRBJ1-5 and V is TRBV7-9; 7 bases are a match to TRBD1. Losses at the gene ends were 5 bases for V and 2 bases for J; bases not matched to a gene: 6. The germline V gene encodes CDR1 SEHNR and CDR2 FQNEAQ (reference sequence). The CDR3 sequence is 15 residues long. The CDR3 is CASSLSGTGNQPQHF. The CDR3 DNA follows: TGTGCCAGCAGCCTAAGCGGGACAGGCAATCAGCCCCAGCATTTT.

The chain joins TRBV14 to TRBJ2-7; 8 bases fit TRBD2. This CDR3 is 13 amino acids long. The ends lost 5 bases at V and 0 bases at J; junction bases unmatched: 0. Per germline, CDR1 SGHDN and CDR2 FVKESK. CDR3 sequence reads: CASSSGGSYEQYF. The CDR3 DNA reads as TGTGCCAGCAGCAGCGGGGGCTCCTACGAGCAGTACTTC.

This clonotype was counted many times. The chain is built from TRBV12-3 or TRBV12-4 and TRBJ1-2, with a tentative D call TRBD1 (5 bases). V was shortened by 6 bases and J by 7 bases, with 9 bases between the two germline ends. The CDR3 totals 11 residues. Written as DNA, the CDR3 is TGTGCCAGCAGCGTGGGGGTTGGCTACACCTTC. This encodes CASSVGVGYTF.

This clonotype occurred many times. This chain links TRBV5-1 with TRBJ2-1, with unresolved D. Germline V gives CDR1 SGHRS, CDR2 YFSETQ. The CDR3 loop spans 12 amino acids. Trimming stripped 1 base from V and 10 bases from J, with 9 bases between. In nucleotides, the CDR3 is TGCGCCAGCAGCTTGAGACCGTCCGAGCAGTTCTTC. This codes for CASSLRPSEQFF.

The table lists this clonotype with a few counts. The V call is TRBV19, the J call TRBJ2-1; D may be TRBD1 (5 bases). The germline V and J ends were trimmed by 1 base and 10 bases, with 5 bases remaining between them. In germline, CDR1 is LNHDA, CDR2 SQIVND (reference sequence). The CDR3 contains 11 residues. CDR3 loop: CASSIGTEQFF. The CDR3 DNA is TGTGCCAGTAGTATAGGGACAGAGCAGTTCTTC.

This clonotype appeared many times. V and J are TRBV9 and TRBJ2-1; no clear D. V was trimmed by 2 bases and J by 8 bases, leaving 8 bases between them. There are 12 residues in the CDR3. Germline values: CDR1 SGDLS, CDR2 YYNGEE. The CDR3 DNA is TGTGCCAGCAGCGTCGTAGCCCATGAGCAGTTCTTC. Translated, it gives CASSVVAHEQFF.

Points on this clonotype: One base away lies a much larger clone, so this may be a sequencing read error. The chain links TRBV5-6 to TRBJ2-7, with D possibly TRBD2 on 5 matching bases. Per germline, CDR1 SGHDT and CDR2 YYEEEE. The V end lost 1 base, the J end lost 6 bases, and 14 bases lay between the germline ends. This CDR3 has 14 residues. The CDR3 region has the DNA TGTGCCAGCAGCTTGTGGGGATCGGGGAGCGAGCAGTACTTC. It codes for CASSLWGSGSEQYF.

This clonotype was detected ten times or more. V is TRBV6-5 and J is TRBJ2-3; D gene uncertain. CDR3 length equals 13 residues. Germline lookup yields CDR1 MNHEY and CDR2 SVGAGI. Trimming took 3 bases from V and 2 from J, leaving 6 bases between them. CDR3 nucleotide sequence: TGTGCCAGCAGTTATGCCTACACAGATACGCAGTATTTT. It yields the protein CASSYAYTDTQYF.

This clonotype was recorded at least ten times. The chain employs TRBV4-1 and TRBJ2-7; a weak D match, TRBD1 (6 bases). Germline V CDR1 and CDR2: MGHRA, YSYEKL. The length of the CDR3 is 13 residues. Trimming took off 3 bases at V and 2 bases at J, with 8 bases between the two ends. The CDR3 reads CASSHNRAYEQYF. Here the CDR3 DNA reads TGCGCCAGCAGCCATAACAGGGCCTACGAGCAGTACTTC.

Regarding this clonotype: A clone one base away is much larger, so this may be a read error. The chain carries TRBV7-9 and TRBJ2-7; 8 nucleotides align to TRBD1. V was clipped by 5 bases and J by 3 bases; unmatched bases: 6. Germline V gives CDR1 SEHNR, CDR2 FQNEAQ (reference sequence). The CDR3 has 14 residues. CDR3 in amino acids: CASSQGTGVYEQYF. CDR3 in DNA: TGTGCCAGCAGCCAAGGGACAGGAGTCTACGAGCAGTACTTC.

This clonotype showed up many times. The chain combines TRBV12-5 with TRBJ2-1, with 14 bases that match TRBD2. CDR3 size: 15 residues. Unmatched junction bases numbered 4, after V lost 5 bases and J lost 7 bases. Germline V gives CDR1 LGHNT, CDR2 FRNRAP. The CDR3 loop is CASGQGLAGANEQFF. CDR3 in DNA: TGTGCTAGTGGTCAGGGACTAGCGGGAGCTAATGAGCAGTTCTTC.

In the case of this clonotype: Germline and junction disagree at one end, which may indicate a read error. The chain uses TRBV20-1 and TRBJ1-1; a possible D gene is TRBD1 (5 bases). The CDR3 contains 11 residues. From germline, CDR1 is DFQATT and CDR2 SNEGSKA (reference sequence). Written as DNA, the CDR3 is TGCGGTGCCGCAGGGAGCACTGAAGCTTTCTTT. Translating it yields CGAAGSTEAFF.

This clonotype was recorded at least ten times. The chain joins TRBV29-1 to TRBJ2-7; D perhaps matches TRBD1 (5 bases). Germline V lookup: CDR1 SQVTM, CDR2 ANQGSEA. V was shortened by 4 bases and J by 3 bases, with 16 bases between the two germline ends. CDR3 length equals 14 residues. Written as DNA, the CDR3 is TGCAGCGTTGCCCCAGGGTGGCGGAGCTACGAGCAGTACTTC. It yields the protein CSVAPGWRSYEQYF.

This sequence joins TRBV18 and TRBJ1-2, with TRBD1 identical over 10 bases. V lost 1 base to trimming and J lost 3 bases; unmatched junction nucleotides: 11. Germline CDR1 reads KGHSH; CDR2 reads LQKENI. The CDR3 covers 18 residues. In DNA, the CDR3 is TGTGCCAGCTCACCACGAGGGACAGGGGCTTATGGGGACTATGGCTACACCTTC. As protein: CASSPRGTGAYGDYGYTF.

This clonotype was observed many times. The J gene is TRBJ2-3, the V gene TRBV7-9, with 7 bases aligning to TRBD2. The CDR3 sequence is 15 residues long. V was pared by 3 bases and J by 2 bases, with 5 bases of the junction left unmatched. Germline assignment: CDR1 SEHNR and CDR2 FQNEAQ (reference sequence). CDR3 in amino acids: CASSLTSRITDTQYF. The CDR3 DNA reads as TGTGCCAGCAGCTTGACTAGCAGAATCACAGATACGCAGTATTTT.

This clonotype was counted many times. The DNA of the CDR3 is TGTGCCAGCAGCCGTATTGCGGTGGATGAGCAGTTCTTC. The encoded protein is CASSRIAVDEQFF. V gene TRBV28 combines with J gene TRBJ2-1; D remains ambiguous. V gave up 6 bases and J gave up 8 bases, with 14 bases separating them. From germline, CDR1 is MDHEN and CDR2 SYDVKM. The CDR3 covers 13 residues. Using reference TRBV28 and TRBJ2-1 for the parts outside the CDR3, the full variable domain is DVKVTQSSRYLVKRTGEKVFLECVQDMDHENMFWYRQDPGLGLRLIYFSYDVKMKEKGDIPEGYSVSREKKERFSLILESASTNQTSMYLCASSRIAVDEQFFGPGTRLTVL.

This clonotype has more than one count but fewer than ten. One end of the junction varies from germline; a read error may be responsible. The chain is built from TRBV20-1 and TRBJ2-3, with D perhaps TRBD1 or TRBD2 (7 bases each). Per germline, CDR1 DFQATT and CDR2 SNEGSKA (reference sequence). The CDR3 sequence is 16 residues long. The CDR3: CCARGPETGRGDTQYF. For the CDR3, the DNA is TGCTGTGCTAGGGGGCCGGAGACAGGGAGGGGAGATACGCAGTATTTT.

This clonotype was recorded at least ten times. Germline is not matched at one junction end, which may reflect a read error. The gene calls are TRBV4-1 and TRBJ2-1, with TRBD2 identical over 8 bases. The CDR3 length is 11 residues. The germline V gene encodes CDR1 MGHRA and CDR2 YSYEKL. In nucleotides, the CDR3 is TGCGCCAGCAGCCCCGGGACTAGTATGATTTTC. It is translated as CASSPGTSMIF.

The V call is TRBV25-1, the J call TRBJ2-3; D perhaps matches TRBD2 (6 bases). The CDR3 spans 15 residues. Trimming cost V 4 bases and J 3 bases, with 14 bases left between them. The germline gives CDR1 MGHDK, CDR2 SYGVNS. The CDR3 coding sequence is TGTGCCAGCAGTGCGAACGGGAGAGTAACAGATACGCAGTATTTT. Protein sequence: CASSANGRVTDTQYF.

This clonotype was seen a handful of times. The rearrangement links TRBV11-2 to TRBJ2-7; 7 positions agree with TRBD1. The germline V gene encodes CDR1 SGHAT and CDR2 FQNNGV. V lost 5 bases to trimming and J lost 4 bases; unmatched junction nucleotides: 11. The CDR3 contains 15 residues. The CDR3 loop is CASSAKDREAYEQYF. The CDR3 DNA sequence: TGTGCCAGCAGCGCAAAAGACAGGGAAGCTTACGAGCAGTACTTC.